This TCR beta chain was retrieved from a study of blood T cell repertoires in COVID-19. Study context: The United States, Italy and Spain were the sources of the acute and convalescent COVID-19 samples.

Followed over time, Seattle patients had been enrolled while infection was active. The authors' processing: The authors estimated nucleated cell counts from reference gene primer amplification. The repertoire was sequenced with immunoSEQ multiplex PCR; TCRdb's copy has only in-frame clones and lacks some. V and J calls and clone size are copied from that table; D and trimming were computed from the DNA. The data contain some 290,000 clones, around nine tenths of them singletons. The TCR comes from a woman in her twenties or thirties with COVID-19, enrolled during active disease. Sequenced input: peripheral blood.

The CDR3 region is CASSRTSGNNEQFF. DNA for the CDR3: TGTGCCAGCAGTAGAACTAGCGGAAACAATGAGCAGTTCTTC. J is TRBJ2-1 and V is TRBV6-5, with 8 bases identical to TRBD2. CDR1 and CDR2 from the germline V gene are MNHEY and SVGAGI. V was clipped by 5 bases and J by 5 bases; unmatched bases: 5. The CDR3 contains 14 residues.